The 14 T cell receptor beta chains reported below all come from one sample, sequenced in a study of CD8 T cells in Susac syndrome (dated by TCRdb to the late 2010s). Receptors were amplified or captured by the immunoSEQ multiplex PCR assay. RNA was extracted using the RNeasy kit, and about 0.5 to 1 ug of the RNA was reverse transcribed with random hexamers. In TCRdb, the public reads were trimmed at Q25 with fastp and aligned with MiXCR, with productive beta chains retained. CDR3 protein duplicates are merged, each entry listing the most common genes and DNA. The sample has some 300,000 distinct CDR3 sequences on record, about 91% of them singletons. The leading ten clones occupy 0.18% of the sample. The sample taken for sequencing was CD8+ T cells from PBMCs. The receptor set was obtained from a human donor with multiple sclerosis.

This chain connects TRBV14 to TRBJ2-4, with 11 bases identical to TRBD2. The germline V gene encodes CDR1 SGHDN and CDR2 FVKESK. The CDR3 extends over 20 amino acids. J gave up 0 bases and V 0 bases, and 10 bases lay outside the gene matches. As DNA, the CDR3 is TGTGCCAGCAGCCAAGATATCGGTGGGACTAGCGGAATAGCCAAAAACATTCAGTACTTC. Translated: CASSQDIGGTSGIAKNIQYF.

This clonotype turned up a few times. The rearrangement uses TRBV2 and TRBJ2-1; 7 bases are a match to TRBD2. Losses at the gene ends were 4 bases for V and 5 bases for J; bases not matched to a gene: 2. CDR3 length: 13 amino acids. The germline V gene encodes CDR1 SNHLY and CDR2 FYNNEI. CDR3: CASSVAGDNEQFF. CDR3 in DNA: TGTGCCAGCAGTGTGGCGGGAGACAATGAGCAGTTCTTC. Together with reference TRBV2 and TRBJ2-1, the CDR3 gives the full variable domain: EPEVTQTPSHQVTQMGQEVILRCVPISNHLYFYWYRQILGQKVEFLVSFYNNEISEKSEIFDDQFSVERPDGSNFTLKIRSTKLEDSAMYFCASSVAGDNEQFFGPGTRLTVL.

The genes are TRBV4-3 and TRBJ2-5; TRBD2 agrees at 8 bases. The germline CDR1 and CDR2 sequences are LGHNA and YSLEER. The CDR3 has 18 residues. The V segment lost 0 bases and the J segment 2 bases; nucleotides outside the gene matches: 11. CDR3 sequence reads: CASSQEWRSGGPQETQYF. Written as DNA, the CDR3 is TGCGCCAGCAGCCAAGAATGGAGGAGCGGGGGCCCTCAAGAGACCCAGTACTTC.

The chain combines TRBV25-1 with TRBJ1-1, with 7 bases matching TRBD1. CDR3 length equals 16 residues. After removal of 4 bases from V and 1 base from J, the junction contained 9 bases not matched to a gene. Germline V gives CDR1 MGHDK, CDR2 SYGVNS. The CDR3 reads CASSGPWGQQNTEAFF. In DNA, the CDR3 is TGTGCCAGCAGTGGCCCCTGGGGACAGCAGAACACTGAAGCTTTCTTT.

CDR3: CASTAGLAFEQYF. The CDR3 DNA follows: TGTGCCAGCACCGCCGGACTAGCGTTCGAGCAGTACTTC. V is TRBV12-3 or TRBV12-4 and J is TRBJ2-7; TRBD2 matches at 9 bases. The CDR3 sequence is 13 residues long. The V segment lost 7 bases and the J segment 6 bases; nucleotides outside the gene matches: 7.

The chain combines TRBV5-4 with TRBJ2-5, with 8 bases aligning to TRBD1. Germline V CDR1 and CDR2: SGHNT, YYREEE (reference sequence). V trimming: 4 bases; J trimming: 3 bases; junction bases outside the gene matches: 5. The CDR3 runs 14 residues. CDR3 nucleotide sequence: TGTGCCAGCAGCCGAGAGGACAGGGAAGAGACCCAGTACTTC. This codes for CASSREDREETQYF.

V and J are TRBV6-5 and TRBJ2-5, with a possible D match to TRBD2 (5 bases). Germline lookup yields CDR1 MNHEY and CDR2 SVGAGI. V was shortened by 4 bases and J by 1 base, with 13 bases between the two germline ends. The CDR3 extends over 15 amino acids. CDR3 DNA sequence: TGTGCCAGCAGTTCTGGGGTTCGGGGCCAAGAGACCCAGTACTTC. Translating it yields CASSSGVRGQETQYF.

The V and J genes are TRBV6-1 and TRBJ2-3; D unclear. Germline V gives CDR1 MNHNS, CDR2 SASEGT. With 8 bases removed from V and 7 bases from J, the gap between germline ends came to 25 bases. There are 16 residues in the CDR3. The CDR3 sequence is CASGETTDPGTYTQYF. In DNA form, the CDR3 reads TGTGCCAGCGGAGAAACGACGGACCCTGGAACTTATACGCAGTATTTT.

The chain recombines TRBV27 with TRBJ2-5; D call uncertain. The CDR3 is made up of 12 amino acids. The germline V gene has CDR1 MNHEY and CDR2 SMNVEV (reference sequence). The V gene lost 2 bases and the J gene lost 9 bases, with 10 bases spanning the gap. CDR3 sequence reads: CASSLIGGPQYF. Here the CDR3 DNA reads TGTGCCAGCAGTTTAATTGGCGGACCCCAGTACTTC.

V and J are TRBV20-1 and TRBJ2-4; D remains ambiguous. The CDR3 totals 17 residues. The germline CDR1 and CDR2 sequences are DFQATT and SNEGSKA (reference sequence). V was trimmed by 0 bases and J by 0 bases, leaving 15 bases between them. In nucleotides, the CDR3 is TGCAGTGCTAGAGATCTCATCGGCCGGAAAGCCAAAAACATTCAGTACTTC. Translating gives CSARDLIGRKAKNIQYF.

This clonotype has just a few counts. This chain joins TRBV4-3 and TRBJ1-6; 9 bases map to TRBD1. The germline V gene has CDR1 LGHNA and CDR2 YSLEER. V gave up 3 bases and J gave up 8 bases; unmatched junction bases: 8. CDR3 length equals 16 residues. DNA of the CDR3: TGCGCCAGCAGCCAGGTTACAGGGGGCGATTATTCACCCCTCCACTTT. It yields the protein CASSQVTGGDYSPLHF.

The chain combines TRBV23-1 with TRBJ2-1, with D unresolved. TRBV23-1 is sorted into the ORF group, with uncertain function. The CDR3 consists of 15 residues. The V and J ends lost 1 base and 8 bases respectively, with 15 bases between them. The DNA for the CDR3 is TGCGCCAGCAGTCAATTCTTGGCTCTGTGGGATGAGCAGTTCTTC. Its translation: CASSQFLALWDEQFF.

The CDR3 spells CASSLARRGGEQFF. The DNA of the CDR3 is TGTGCCAGCAGCTTAGCTAGACGGGGGGGCGAGCAGTTCTTC. The chain recombines TRBV5-6 with TRBJ2-1; 8 bases are a match to TRBD2. Germline V lookup: CDR1 SGHDT, CDR2 YYEEEE. The J segment lost 10 bases and the V segment lost 2 bases, leaving 8 bases of the junction unmatched. This CDR3 is 14 amino acids long.

V is TRBV10-1 and J is TRBJ2-3, with D tentatively TRBD2 (6 bases). Trimming stripped 1 base from V and 1 base from J, with 21 bases between. Looked up from germline, CDR1 is WNHNN and CDR2 is SYGVQD (reference sequence). The CDR3 totals 19 residues. Here the CDR3 DNA reads TGCGCCAGCAGTGAGTTGATACTAGCCCAAAGCCCCTGCACAGATACGCAGTATTTT. This codes for CASSELILAQSPCTDTQYF.